This T cell receptor (beta chain) comes out of a study of vaccination and CD4 T cells after COVID-19. Turning to the study itself: At a median approximately 99 days (range 35 to 161) after diagnosis, post-COVID samples were drawn.

With respect to this clonotype: Its antigen remains unknown.

This CDR3 spans 15 amino acids. The V end was cut by 3 bases, the J end by 7 bases, with 16 bases between. Per germline, CDR1 SGHTA and CDR2 FQGNSA. Specified treatment: roughly 11-day PBMC culture with coronavirus spike peptide pools or control peptides (ViraFEST assay). Each well held two million PBMCs in IL-2 (10 IU/ml) medium with roughly 9.7 ug/ml peptide pools. The Oncomine TCR Beta short-read assay generated sequence data from the DNA of cultured CD4+ T cells. TCRdb called the PCR reads again in MiXCR, with one record for every CDR3 protein. The sample contains about 26,000 distinct CDR3 sequences, 64% of which appear only once.

Sequenced: CD4+ T cells from blood, cultured in vitro. The TCR originated in a human donor who had recovered from COVID-19. The chain recombines TRBV7-2 with TRBJ1-5; possibly TRBD1 for D (5 bases). The CDR3 DNA reads TGTGCCAGCAGCTTGCCGCCCGGGGGGGGGCAGCCCCAGCATTTT. This sequence encodes CASSLPPGGGQPQHF.